This T cell receptor beta chain appears in the sequencing data of a study of spatial heterogeneity in lung cancer. Overall study: The study consistently detected more beta-chain than alpha-chain sequences. Study findings and constraints: Ubiquitous expanded tumor TCRs appeared in blood more at resection than follow-up.

Every molecule of TCR cDNA had its own unique molecular identifier. TCRdb reprocessed the 5' RACE reads with MiXCR, giving one entry per CDR3 protein. The sample consists of about 27,000 distinct CDR3 sequences, approximately 6.6% of them appearing once. The V and J ends lost 6 bases and 4 bases respectively, with 10 bases between them. The CDR3 totals 12 residues. The time point was: sample taken at primary tumor resection. In each case, whole RNA from tumor, nontumor lung or frozen PBMC was sequenced unsorted. The cohort: around 79 early-stage, untreated non-small cell lung cancer patients. This clonotype came up a few times. Antigen: not known.

The chain is built from TRBV12-3 or TRBV12-4 and TRBJ2-7; D gene ambiguous. The sample was PBMCs, taken at surgery. The receptor's source is a male donor with early-stage non-small cell lung cancer. CDR3 region: CASSPRRYEQYF. The CDR3 region has the DNA TGTGCCAGCAGCCCACGGCGATACGAGCAGTACTTC.